These 26 T cell receptor beta chains came from one sample sequenced in a study of T cells after posttransplantation cyclophosphamide. Using immunoSEQ multiplex PCR, the repertoire was profiled, and TCRdb retains in-frame clones only, with some absent. The sample has approximately 6,600 clones; 95% to 98% are singletons. The sample was memory CD4+ T cells sorted from PBMCs. The origin of the receptors is a man in his forties or fifties in good health, CMV-negative, and a related stem cell transplant donor.

CDR3 protein: CAWSRESGYTF. CDR3 DNA sequence: TGTGCCTGGAGTCGGGAATCCGGCTACACCTTC. The chain recombines TRBV30 with TRBJ1-2; the D is unclear. This CDR3 spans 11 amino acids. V gave up 2 bases and J gave up 8 bases, with 9 bases separating them. Per germline, CDR1 GTSNPN and CDR2 SVGIG (reference sequence).

The chain combines TRBV19 with TRBJ2-7; the D gene is possibly TRBD1 (6 bases). Trimming shortened V by 11 bases and J by 5 bases, and 13 bases separated the two germline ends. The CDR3 runs 11 residues. Germline CDR1 and CDR2: LNHDA and SQIVND (reference sequence). The CDR3 region is CAAGDMDEQYF. CDR3 nucleotide sequence: TGTGCCGCAGGGGACATGGACGAGCAGTACTTC.

This clone was recorded once. The chain is built from TRBV10-3 and TRBJ2-1; 8 nucleotides agree with TRBD2. The CDR3 runs to 16 residues. J gave up 5 bases and V 2 bases, and 8 bases lay outside the gene matches. CDR1 is ENHRY and CDR2 is SYGVKD in the germline V gene. DNA of the CDR3: TGTGCCATCAGTGAGGCGGGACTAGAGTTAAACAATGAGCAGTTCTTC. This translates into CAISEAGLELNNEQFF.

The chain links TRBV10-2 to TRBJ1-2, with TRBD1 matching over 9 bases. From germline, CDR1 is WSHSY and CDR2 SAAADI. The ends lost 2 bases at V and 4 bases at J; junction bases unmatched: 8. This CDR3 has 16 residues. This CDR3 reads CASSEGGTGRIYGYTF. In DNA, the CDR3 is TGCGCCAGCAGTGAGGGAGGGACAGGGAGGATCTATGGCTACACCTTC.

The chain is built from TRBV6-4 and TRBJ2-1; perhaps TRBD2 as D (6 bases). Trimming cost V 1 base and J 10 bases, with 23 bases left between them. The CDR3 runs to 17 residues. Germline CDR1 MRHNA, CDR2 SNTAGT. The CDR3 DNA is TGTGCCAGCAGTGACTACCGACCCGAGCGGCGGCGGGAAGAGCAGTTCTTC. Translation: CASSDYRPERRREEQFF.

The rearrangement links TRBV7-8 to TRBJ2-7, with TRBD2 matching 7 bases. The CDR3 is made up of 16 amino acids. The germline gives CDR1 SGHVS, CDR2 FQNEAQ. V dropped 5 bases and J dropped 4; count of bases not matched to a gene: 14. This CDR3 is CASSPGLIGRTYEQYF. In nucleotides, the CDR3 is TGTGCCAGCAGCCCGGGCCTAATCGGGAGGACGTACGAGCAGTACTTC.

This chain uses TRBV27 with TRBJ1-2; no clear D gene. V was pared by 0 bases and J by 1 base, with 12 bases between. Per the germline V gene, CDR1 is MNHEY and CDR2 is SMNVEV (reference sequence). The CDR3 totals 16 residues. The chain's CDR3 is CASSLSINRVNYGYTF. CDR3 nucleotide sequence: TGTGCCAGCAGTTTATCGATAAACCGCGTTAACTATGGCTACACCTTC.

The chain employs TRBV27 and TRBJ2-1; a weak D match, TRBD2 (6 bases). CDR3 size: 14 residues. With 7 bases removed from V and 3 bases from J, the gap between germline ends came to 13 bases. Germline V gene data show CDR1 as MNHEY and CDR2 as SMNVEV (reference sequence). The CDR3 is CASTPGDGYNEQFF. The CDR3 nucleotides are TGTGCCAGCACCCCGGGAGATGGCTACAATGAGCAGTTCTTC.

The rearrangement links TRBV29-1 to TRBJ2-1; 10 bases line up with TRBD2. Trimming took 6 bases from V and 4 from J; bases not matched to a gene: 6. CDR1 and CDR2 (germline): SQVTM, ANQGSEA. CDR3 length: 14 amino acids. Here the CDR3 DNA reads TGCAGCGTGAACCTAGCGGGAGTGTACAATGAGCAGTTCTTC. Its translation is CSVNLAGVYNEQFF.

This chain connects TRBV11-2 to TRBJ2-3; no firm D call. Germline assignment: CDR1 SGHAT and CDR2 FQNNGV. V was pared by 1 base and J by 4 bases, with 12 bases between. The CDR3 spans 15 residues. CDR3 in DNA: TGTGCCAGCAGCTTAGGGAGTCGGAGCGCAGATACGCAGTATTTT. Protein sequence: CASSLGSRSADTQYF.

V usage is TRBV6-4 and J usage is TRBJ2-7, with D possibly TRBD1 on 6 matching bases. Per the germline V gene, CDR1 is MRHNA and CDR2 is SNTAGT. The CDR3 covers 17 residues. Trimming stripped 6 bases from V and 0 bases from J, with 21 bases between. The CDR3 DNA sequence: TGTGCCAGCAGACCGACGGTACAGGGAGAGGGCTCCTACGAGCAGTACTTC. Its translation is CASRPTVQGEGSYEQYF.

The genes are TRBV28 and TRBJ1-5; D might be TRBD1 (6 bases). Germline CDR1 is MDHEN and CDR2 is SYDVKM. The CDR3 length is 14 residues. V shed 3 bases and J shed 4 bases, with 10 bases lying between them. CDR3 loop: CASSFNRANQPQHF. CDR3 DNA sequence: TGTGCCAGCAGTTTCAACAGGGCAAATCAGCCCCAGCATTTT.

The chain recombines TRBV9 with TRBJ2-5, with 9 bases lining up with TRBD2. TRBJ2-7 matches the DNA end more closely, so the J call is doubtful. The CDR3 length is 14 residues. Looked up from germline, CDR1 is SGDLS and CDR2 is YYNGEE. Written as DNA, the CDR3 is TGTGCCAGCAGCCAGACTAGCGGAACCTACGAGCAGTACTTC. Its translation is CASSQTSGTYEQYF.

J is TRBJ1-3 and V is TRBV5-4; D is uncertain. Per germline, CDR1 SGHNT and CDR2 YYREEE (reference sequence). The germline V and J ends were trimmed by 4 bases and 0 bases, with 17 bases remaining between them. The CDR3 is made up of 17 amino acids. The CDR3 spells CASSQGAAISSGNTIYF. The CDR3 DNA sequence: TGTGCCAGCAGCCAAGGCGCGGCTATTAGCTCTGGAAACACCATATATTTT.

The chain combines TRBV5-6 with TRBJ2-7; maybe TRBD2 (6 bases). Per the germline V gene, CDR1 is SGHDT and CDR2 is YYEEEE. CDR3 size: 13 residues. Between the trimmed V and J ends, which lost 0 bases and 6 bases, there was a span of 10 bases. CDR3 sequence reads: CASSLVGRREQYF. CDR3 DNA sequence: TGTGCCAGCAGCTTGGTTGGGAGGCGCGAGCAGTACTTC.

The rearrangement joins TRBV19 to TRBJ2-7; TRBD2 matches at 7 bases. With 4 bases clipped from V and 0 bases from J, the junction kept 6 bases outside the gene matches. Germline V gives CDR1 LNHDA, CDR2 SQIVND (reference sequence). The length of the CDR3 is 15 residues. In DNA form, the CDR3 reads TGTGCCAGTAGTACCATCGCGGGAGTCTCCTACGAGCAGTACTTC. This gives the protein CASSTIAGVSYEQYF. The whole variable domain, filled in from reference TRBV19 and TRBJ2-7, reads DGGITQSPKYLFRKEGQNVTLSCEQNLNHDAMYWYRQDPGQGLRLIYYSQIVNDFQKGDIAEGYSVSREKKESFPLTVTSAQKNPTAFYLCASSTIAGVSYEQYFGPGTRLTVT.

This chain links TRBV2 with TRBJ1-2, with D hard to call. From germline, CDR1 is SNHLY and CDR2 FYNNEI. The length of the CDR3 is 12 residues. V lost 6 bases and J 6 bases, leaving 11 bases between the germline ends. The CDR3 sequence: CASRTEGNGYTF. The CDR3 nucleotides are TGTGCCAGCAGGACGGAGGGTAATGGCTACACCTTC. The full variable domain, in which reference TRBV2 and TRBJ1-2 provide the parts outside the CDR3, is EPEVTQTPSHQVTQMGQEVILRCVPISNHLYFYWYRQILGQKVEFLVSFYNNEISEKSEIFDDQFSVERPDGSNFTLKIRSTKLEDSAMYFCASRTEGNGYTFGSGTRLTVV.

This sequence joins TRBV4-1 and TRBJ2-7; maybe TRBD1 (5 bases). The CDR3 extends over 15 amino acids. Looked up from germline, CDR1 is MGHRA and CDR2 is YSYEKL. The ends were cut back, 4 bases at V and 5 bases at J, with 18 bases in the middle. CDR3 loop: CASSLWQGQRNEQYF. The CDR3 coding sequence is TGCGCCAGCAGCCTTTGGCAGGGTCAAAGGAACGAGCAGTACTTC.

The chain uses TRBV4-2 and TRBJ2-3; TRBD2 might be the D (6 bases). The CDR3 length is 17 residues. The germline V gene has CDR1 LGHNA and CDR2 YNFKEQ. Trimming pared 4 bases from V and 6 bases from J, leaving 23 bases between. The CDR3 DNA sequence: TGTGCCAGCAGCCCGACATCGGGACTGAAGAGGAAGGATACGCAGTATTTT. Translating it yields CASSPTSGLKRKDTQYF.

The chain uses TRBV6-1 and TRBJ1-5; no reliable D call. The CDR3 runs to 15 residues. Looked up from germline, CDR1 is MNHNS and CDR2 is SASEGT. The ends were cut back, 0 bases at V and 1 base at J, with 7 bases in the middle. This CDR3 is CASSEARESNQPQHF. Here the CDR3 DNA reads TGTGCCAGCAGTGAAGCCCGGGAGAGCAATCAGCCCCAGCATTTT.

This clone was recorded only once. V gene TRBV15 combines with J gene TRBJ1-4; D possibly corresponds to TRBD1 (5 bases). Trimming left V 1 base short and J 8 bases short, with 8 bases between. This CDR3 is 13 amino acids long. The germline V gene encodes CDR1 LNHNV and CDR2 YYDKDF (reference sequence). CDR3 in amino acids: CATSRGRVEKLFF. The CDR3 DNA reads as TGTGCCACCAGCAGAGGCAGGGTCGAAAAACTGTTTTTT.

For the CDR3, the DNA is TGTGCCAGTAGTTTCCAGATCGAAGCTTTCTTT. It codes for CASSFQIEAFF. The chain joins TRBV19 to TRBJ1-1; D is undetermined. V dropped 5 bases and J dropped 8 bases, with 9 bases sitting between them. Germline V gene data show CDR1 as LNHDA and CDR2 as SQIVND (reference sequence). The CDR3 contains 11 residues. The full variable domain, completed using reference TRBV19 and TRBJ1-1, is DGGITQSPKYLFRKEGQNVTLSCEQNLNHDAMYWYRQDPGQGLRLIYYSQIVNDFQKGDIAEGYSVSREKKESFPLTVTSAQKNPTAFYLCASSFQIEAFFGQGTRLTVV.

About this clone: One end of the junction fails to match germline, which may point to a read error. This specimen includes other DNA sequences encoding the same CDR3. V and J are TRBV2 and TRBJ2-3; D not certain. Germline-derived CDR1 and CDR2 are SNHLY and FYNNEI. The length of the CDR3 is 13 residues. CDR3 bases: TGCGCCAGTGGGCCCCCCAGCACAGATACGCAGTATTTT. It translates to CASGPPSTDTQYF.

The chain uses TRBV27 and TRBJ1-5; TRBD1 is a possible D gene (5 bases). V gave up 7 bases and J gave up 3 bases, with 19 bases separating them. The CDR3 has 16 residues. Per germline, CDR1 MNHEY and CDR2 SMNVEV (reference sequence). DNA of the CDR3: TGTGCCAGCATGCCCCAAGGGGTCGGATTCAATCAGCCCCAGCATTTT. This translates into CASMPQGVGFNQPQHF.

The genes are TRBV2 and TRBJ1-4, with D tentatively TRBD1 (6 bases). The V gene's germline CDR1 is SNHLY and CDR2 FYNNEI. This CDR3 contains 14 residues. Trimming stripped 5 bases from V and 4 bases from J, with 11 bases between. The CDR3 spells CASSWTDFNEKLFF. CDR3 sequence (DNA): TGTGCCAGCAGTTGGACAGACTTTAATGAAAAACTGTTTTTT.

The rearrangement joins TRBV7-8 to TRBJ1-5, with no clear D. The CDR3 runs 16 residues. Germline CDR1 and CDR2: SGHVS and FQNEAQ. Trimming removed 3 bases from V and 0 bases from J, with 12 bases in between. CDR3 region: CASSFSSLYSNQPQHF. In DNA, the CDR3 is TGTGCCAGCAGCTTTTCGAGCCTTTATAGCAATCAGCCCCAGCATTTT.